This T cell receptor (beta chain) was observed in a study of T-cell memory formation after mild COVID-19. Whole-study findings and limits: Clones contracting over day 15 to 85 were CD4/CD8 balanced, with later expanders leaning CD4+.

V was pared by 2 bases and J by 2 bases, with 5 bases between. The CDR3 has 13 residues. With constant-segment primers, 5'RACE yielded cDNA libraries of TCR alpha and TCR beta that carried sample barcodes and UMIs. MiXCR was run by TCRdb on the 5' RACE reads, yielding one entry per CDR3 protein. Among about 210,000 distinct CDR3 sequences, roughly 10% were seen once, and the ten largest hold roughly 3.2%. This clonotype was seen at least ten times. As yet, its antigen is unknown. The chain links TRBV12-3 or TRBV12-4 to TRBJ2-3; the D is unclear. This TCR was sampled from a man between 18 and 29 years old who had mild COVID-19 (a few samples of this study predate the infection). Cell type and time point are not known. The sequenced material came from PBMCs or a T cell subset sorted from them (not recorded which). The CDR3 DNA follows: TGTGCCAGCAGTTTACTCCCCACAGATACGCAGTATTTT. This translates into CASSLLPTDTQYF.